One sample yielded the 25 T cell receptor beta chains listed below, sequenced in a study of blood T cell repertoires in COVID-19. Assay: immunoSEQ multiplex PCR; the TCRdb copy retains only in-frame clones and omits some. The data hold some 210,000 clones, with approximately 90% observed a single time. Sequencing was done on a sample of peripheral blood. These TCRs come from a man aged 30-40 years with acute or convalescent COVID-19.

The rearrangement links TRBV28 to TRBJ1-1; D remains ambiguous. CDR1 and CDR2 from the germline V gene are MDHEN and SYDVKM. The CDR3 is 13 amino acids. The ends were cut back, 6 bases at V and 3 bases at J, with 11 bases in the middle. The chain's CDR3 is CASSLPFHTEAFF. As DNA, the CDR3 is TGTGCCAGCAGCCTCCCTTTCCACACTGAAGCTTTCTTT.

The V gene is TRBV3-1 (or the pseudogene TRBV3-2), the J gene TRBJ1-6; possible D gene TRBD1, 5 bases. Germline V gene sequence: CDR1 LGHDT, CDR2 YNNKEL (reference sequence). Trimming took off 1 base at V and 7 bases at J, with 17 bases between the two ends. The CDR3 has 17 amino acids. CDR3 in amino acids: CASSQVFLPRGNSPLHF. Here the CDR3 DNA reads TGTGCCAGCAGCCAAGTCTTTCTACCTCGGGGGAATTCACCCCTCCACTTT.

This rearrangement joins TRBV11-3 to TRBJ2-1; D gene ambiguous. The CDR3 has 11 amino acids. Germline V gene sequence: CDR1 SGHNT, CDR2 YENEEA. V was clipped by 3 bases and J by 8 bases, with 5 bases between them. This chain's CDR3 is CASSFGHEQFF. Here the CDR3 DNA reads TGTGCCAGCAGCTTCGGTCATGAGCAGTTCTTC.

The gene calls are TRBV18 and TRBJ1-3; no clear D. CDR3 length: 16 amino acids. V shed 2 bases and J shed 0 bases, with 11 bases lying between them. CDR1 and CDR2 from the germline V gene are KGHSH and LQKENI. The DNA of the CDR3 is TGTGCCAGCTCACCAGGGCCGCCGAGCTCTGGAAACACCATATATTTT. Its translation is CASSPGPPSSGNTIYF.

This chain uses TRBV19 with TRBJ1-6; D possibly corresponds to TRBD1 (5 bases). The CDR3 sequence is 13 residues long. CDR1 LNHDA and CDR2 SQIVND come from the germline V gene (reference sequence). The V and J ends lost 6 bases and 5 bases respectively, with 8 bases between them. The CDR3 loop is CASRGTNNSPLHF. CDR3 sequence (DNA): TGTGCCAGTAGAGGGACTAATAATTCACCCCTCCACTTT.

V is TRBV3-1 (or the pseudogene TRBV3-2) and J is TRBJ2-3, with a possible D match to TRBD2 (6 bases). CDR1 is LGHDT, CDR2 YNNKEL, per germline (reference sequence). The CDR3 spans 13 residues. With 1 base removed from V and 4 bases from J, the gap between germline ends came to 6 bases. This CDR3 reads CASSQGGADTQYF. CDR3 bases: TGTGCCAGCAGCCAAGGGGGGGCAGATACGCAGTATTTT.

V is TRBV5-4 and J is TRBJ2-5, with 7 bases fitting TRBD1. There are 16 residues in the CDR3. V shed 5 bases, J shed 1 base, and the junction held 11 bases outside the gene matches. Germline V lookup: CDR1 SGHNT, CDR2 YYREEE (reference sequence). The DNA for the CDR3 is TGTGCCAGCAGACCCACAGGGGCGGGTTTCCAAGAGACCCAGTACTTC. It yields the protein CASRPTGAGFQETQYF.

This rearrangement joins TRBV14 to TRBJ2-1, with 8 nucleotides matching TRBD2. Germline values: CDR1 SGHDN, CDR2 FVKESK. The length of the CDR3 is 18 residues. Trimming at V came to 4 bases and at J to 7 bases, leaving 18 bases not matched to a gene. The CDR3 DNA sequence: TGTGCCAGCAGCCCATTGACTGCGGGGATCGGGAGGGGGAATGAGCAGTTCTTC. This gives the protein CASSPLTAGIGRGNEQFF.

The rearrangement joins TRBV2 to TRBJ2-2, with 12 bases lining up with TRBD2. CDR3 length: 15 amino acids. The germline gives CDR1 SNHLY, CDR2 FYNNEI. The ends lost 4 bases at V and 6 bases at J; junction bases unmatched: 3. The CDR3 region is CASSGTSGAAGELFF. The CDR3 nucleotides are TGTGCCAGCAGTGGGACTAGCGGGGCGGCCGGGGAGCTGTTTTTT. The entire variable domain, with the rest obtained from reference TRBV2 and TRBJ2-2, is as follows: EPEVTQTPSHQVTQMGQEVILRCVPISNHLYFYWYRQILGQKVEFLVSFYNNEISEKSEIFDDQFSVERPDGSNFTLKIRSTKLEDSAMYFCASSGTSGAAGELFFGEGSRLTVL.

The chain's CDR3 is CASSLEYRFYEQYF. CDR3 bases: TGTGCCAGCAGCTTAGAGTACAGGTTCTACGAGCAGTACTTC. This chain links TRBV11-2 with TRBJ2-7; perhaps TRBD1 as D (5 bases). CDR1 is SGHAT and CDR2 is FQNNGV in the germline V gene. The CDR3 covers 14 residues. V lost 0 bases and J lost 3, with 9 bases in between.

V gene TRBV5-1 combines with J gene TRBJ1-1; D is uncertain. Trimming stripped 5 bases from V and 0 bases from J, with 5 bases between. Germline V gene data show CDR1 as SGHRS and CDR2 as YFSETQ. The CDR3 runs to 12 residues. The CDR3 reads CASRSMNTEAFF. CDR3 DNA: TGCGCCAGCAGGTCAATGAACACTGAAGCTTTCTTT. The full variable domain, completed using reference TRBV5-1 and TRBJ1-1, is KAGVTQTPRYLIKTRGQQVTLSCSPISGHRSVSWYQQTPGQGLQFLFEYFSETQRNKGNFPGRFSGRQFSNSRSEMNVSTLELGDSALYLCASRSMNTEAFFGQGTRLTVV.

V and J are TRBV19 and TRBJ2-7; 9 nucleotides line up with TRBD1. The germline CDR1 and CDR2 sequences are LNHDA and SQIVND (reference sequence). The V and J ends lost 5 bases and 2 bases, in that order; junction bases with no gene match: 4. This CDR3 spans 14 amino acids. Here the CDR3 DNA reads TGTGCCAGTAGTTCGAGACAGGGGGCCTACGAGCAGTACTTC. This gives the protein CASSSRQGAYEQYF.

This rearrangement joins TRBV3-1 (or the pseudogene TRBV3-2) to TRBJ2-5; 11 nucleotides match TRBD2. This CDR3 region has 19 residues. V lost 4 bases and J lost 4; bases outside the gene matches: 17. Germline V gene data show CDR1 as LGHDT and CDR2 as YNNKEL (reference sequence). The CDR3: CASSLKGISGLAGGETQYF. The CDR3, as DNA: TGTGCCAGCAGCCTTAAAGGGATCTCGGGGCTAGCGGGGGGAGAGACCCAGTACTTC.

DNA for the CDR3: TGTGCCAGCGAGTTGACCGGGAGGGCCAGGGAGGAGACCCAGTACTTC. This sequence encodes CASELTGRAREETQYF. The chain is built from TRBV27 and TRBJ2-5; 8 bases map to TRBD2. Trimming took 8 bases from V and 5 from J; bases not matched to a gene: 16. The CDR3 is 16 residues long. Germline assignment: CDR1 MNHEY and CDR2 SMNVEV (reference sequence).

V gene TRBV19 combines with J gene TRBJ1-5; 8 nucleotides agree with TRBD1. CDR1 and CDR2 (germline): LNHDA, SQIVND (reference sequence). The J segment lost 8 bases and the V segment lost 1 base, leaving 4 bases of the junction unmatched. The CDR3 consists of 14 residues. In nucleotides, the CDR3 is TGTGCCAGTAGTATAGGGACAGGGAGAAAGCCCCAGCATTTT. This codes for CASSIGTGRKPQHF.

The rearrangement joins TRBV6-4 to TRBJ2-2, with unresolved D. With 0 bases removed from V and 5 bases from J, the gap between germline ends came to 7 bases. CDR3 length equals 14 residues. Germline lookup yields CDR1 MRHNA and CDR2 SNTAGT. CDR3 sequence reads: CASSDSPGTGELFF. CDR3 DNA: TGTGCCAGCAGTGACTCGCCCGGGACCGGGGAGCTGTTTTTT.

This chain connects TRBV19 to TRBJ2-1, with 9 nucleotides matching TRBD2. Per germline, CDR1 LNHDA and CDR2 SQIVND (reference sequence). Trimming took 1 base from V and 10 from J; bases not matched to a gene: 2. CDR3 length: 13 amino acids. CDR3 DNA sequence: TGTGCCAGTAGTATAGGGCTAGCGGGAGAGCAGTTCTTC. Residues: CASSIGLAGEQFF.

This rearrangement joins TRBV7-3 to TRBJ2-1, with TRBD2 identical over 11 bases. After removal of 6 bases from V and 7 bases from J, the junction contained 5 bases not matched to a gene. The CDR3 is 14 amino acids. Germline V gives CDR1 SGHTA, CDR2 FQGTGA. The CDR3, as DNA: TGTGCCAGCAGTGGACTAGCGGGTTCAAATGAGCAGTTCTTC. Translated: CASSGLAGSNEQFF. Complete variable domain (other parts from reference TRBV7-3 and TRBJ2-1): GAGVSQTPSNKVTEKGKYVELRCDPISGHTALYWYRQSLGQGPEFLIYFQGTGAADDSGLPNDRFFAVRPEGSVSTLKIQRTERGDSAVYLCASSGLAGSNEQFFGPGTRLTVL.

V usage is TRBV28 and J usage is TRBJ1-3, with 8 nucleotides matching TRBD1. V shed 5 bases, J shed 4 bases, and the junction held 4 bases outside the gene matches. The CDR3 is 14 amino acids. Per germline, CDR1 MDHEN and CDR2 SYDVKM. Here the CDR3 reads CASSPGDRGNTIYF. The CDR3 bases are TGTGCCAGCAGTCCTGGGGACAGGGGAAACACCATATATTTT. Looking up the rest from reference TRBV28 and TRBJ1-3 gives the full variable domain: DVKVTQSSRYLVKRTGEKVFLECVQDMDHENMFWYRQDPGLGLRLIYFSYDVKMKEKGDIPEGYSVSREKKERFSLILESASTNQTSMYLCASSPGDRGNTIYFGEGSWLTVV.

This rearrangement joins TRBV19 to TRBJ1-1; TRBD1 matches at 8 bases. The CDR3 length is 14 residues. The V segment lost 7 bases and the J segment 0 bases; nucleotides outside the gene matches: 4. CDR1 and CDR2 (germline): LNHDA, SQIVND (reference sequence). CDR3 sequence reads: CASKRTGMNTEAFF. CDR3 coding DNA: TGTGCCAGTAAAAGGACAGGGATGAACACTGAAGCTTTCTTT.

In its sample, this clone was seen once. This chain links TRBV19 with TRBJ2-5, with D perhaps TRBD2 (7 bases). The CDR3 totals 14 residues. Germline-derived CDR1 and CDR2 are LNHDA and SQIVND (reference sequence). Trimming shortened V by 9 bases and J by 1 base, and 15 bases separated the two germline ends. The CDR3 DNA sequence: TGTGCCAGACTGGCTGGGGGGGCCCAAGAGACCCAGTACTTC. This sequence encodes CARLAGGAQETQYF.

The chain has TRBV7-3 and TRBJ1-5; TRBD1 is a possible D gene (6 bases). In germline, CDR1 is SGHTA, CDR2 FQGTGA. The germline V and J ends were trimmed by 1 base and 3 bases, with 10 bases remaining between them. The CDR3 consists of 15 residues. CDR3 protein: CASSLKVGHNQPQHF. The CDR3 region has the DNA TGTGCCAGCAGCTTAAAGGTGGGACACAATCAGCCCCAGCATTTT.

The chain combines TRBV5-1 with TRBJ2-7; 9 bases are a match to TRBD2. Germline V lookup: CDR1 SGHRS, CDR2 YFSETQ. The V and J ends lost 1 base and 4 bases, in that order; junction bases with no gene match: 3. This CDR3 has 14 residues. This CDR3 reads CASSLRLADYEQYF. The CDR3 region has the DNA TGCGCCAGCAGCTTGAGACTAGCGGATTACGAGCAGTACTTC.

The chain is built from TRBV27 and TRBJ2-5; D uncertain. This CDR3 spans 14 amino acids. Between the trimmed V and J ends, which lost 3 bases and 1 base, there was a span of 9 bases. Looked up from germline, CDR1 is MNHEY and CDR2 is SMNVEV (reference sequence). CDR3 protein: CASSFTRRQETQYF. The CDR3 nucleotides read TGTGCCAGCAGTTTCACCAGGCGCCAAGAGACCCAGTACTTC.

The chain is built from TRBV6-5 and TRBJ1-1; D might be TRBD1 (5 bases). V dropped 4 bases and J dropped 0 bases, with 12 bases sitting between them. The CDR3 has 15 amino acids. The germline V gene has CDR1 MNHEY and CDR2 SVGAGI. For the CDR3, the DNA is TGTGCCAGCAGTTCCATACAGGTCCTGAACACTGAAGCTTTCTTT. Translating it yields CASSSIQVLNTEAFF.